This T cell receptor beta chain originates from a study of cytomegalovirus exposure and HLA in healthy donors. Primers for the PCR totalled 60 Vbeta and 13 Jbeta. The repertoire was sequenced with immunoSEQ multiplex PCR; TCRdb's copy has only in-frame clones and lacks some. This sample carries 45,000 to 60,000 clones, with less than 4.5% going to the ten biggest clones. This receptor was obtained from a male donor in good health and CMV-seronegative. Material for sequencing was PBMCs.

The CDR3 region has the DNA TGTGCCAGCAGTGGGGGACAGGGAGGCACTGAAGCTTTCTTT. This gives the protein CASSGGQGGTEAFF. The chain joins TRBV6-1 to TRBJ1-1; 9 nucleotides match TRBD1. Trimming cost V 4 bases and J 4 bases; bases outside gene matches: 4. CDR3 length: 14 amino acids. Germline V CDR1 and CDR2: MNHNS, SASEGT.